The rows below give T cell receptor beta chains drawn from one sample of a study of blood T cell repertoires in COVID-19. Assay: immunoSEQ multiplex PCR; the TCRdb copy retains only in-frame clones and omits some. The profile covers about 150,000 clones, with roughly 81% appearing a single time and approximately 3.6% taken by the ten largest. The sequencing input was PBMCs or T cells enriched from blood (not recorded which). The receptors stem from a woman in her forties or fifties with acute COVID-19. Both conserved end residues are part of each CDR3. D genes are given only for firm matches. Clone sizes are given selectively: once, few, many, or a class where the clone is expanded.

J: TRBJ2-3
size: -
V: TRBV10-1
D: TRBD2
CDR3: CASSGAGGLKDTQYF
DNA: TGCGCCAGCAGTGGAGCGGGAGGGCTAAAAGATACGCAGTATTTT

J: TRBJ1-1
size: -
V: TRBV2
D: TRBD1
CDR3: CASLRKTGDTEAFF
DNA: TGTGCCAGCCTTAGAAAGACAGGGGACACTGAAGCTTTCTTT

J: TRBJ1-4
size: -
V: TRBV18
D: -
CDR3: CASSPEINEKLFF
DNA: TGTGCCAGCTCACCGGAGATTAATGAAAAACTGTTTTTT

J: TRBJ1-2
size: -
V: TRBV23-1
D: -
CDR3: CASSRRQDGYTF
DNA: TGCGCCAGCAGTCGACGACAGGATGGCTACACCTTC

J: TRBJ1-2
size: -
V: TRBV5-1
D: -
CDR3: CASSLVPDNLYGYTF
DNA: TGCGCCAGCAGCTTGGTTCCAGACAATTTATATGGCTACACCTTC

J: TRBJ1-2
size: few
V: TRBV7-9
D: TRBD1
CDR3: CASSGQGAVFYGYTF
DNA: TGTGCCAGCTCCGGACAGGGGGCTGTCTTCTATGGCTACACCTTC

J: TRBJ2-7
size: once
V: TRBV7-9
D: TRBD2
CDR3: CASRGEGTYEQYF
DNA: TGTGCCAGCAGGGGGGAGGGGACCTACGAGCAGTACTTC

J: TRBJ1-2
size: once
V: TRBV25-1
D: -
CDR3: CASSEDYEGYTF
DNA: TGTGCCAGCAGTGAGGACTATGAGGGCTACACCTTC

J: TRBJ1-5
size: once
V: TRBV19
D: -
CDR3: CASSEGSSNQPQHF
DNA: TGTGCCAGTAGTGAGGGTTCTAGCAATCAGCCCCAGCATTTT

J: TRBJ1-5
size: few
V: TRBV5-1
D: TRBD1
CDR3: CASSPIVTGGEVQPQHF
DNA: TGCGCCAGCAGCCCCATCGTGACAGGGGGCGAAGTTCAGCCCCAGCATTTT